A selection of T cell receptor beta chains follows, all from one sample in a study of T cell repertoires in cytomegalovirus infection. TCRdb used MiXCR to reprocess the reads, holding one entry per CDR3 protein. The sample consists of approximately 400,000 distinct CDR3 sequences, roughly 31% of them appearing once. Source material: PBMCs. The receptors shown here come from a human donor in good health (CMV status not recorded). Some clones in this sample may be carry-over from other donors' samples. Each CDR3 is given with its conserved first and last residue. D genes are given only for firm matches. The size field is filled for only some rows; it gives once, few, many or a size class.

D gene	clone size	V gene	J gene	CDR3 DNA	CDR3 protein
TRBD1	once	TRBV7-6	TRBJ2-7	TGTGCCAGCGCCCCGCCGCCCGGGACAGGGGGCCTCGAGCATTCCTTC	CASAPPPGTGGLEHSF
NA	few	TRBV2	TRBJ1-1	TGTGCCAGCAGGCTACAGGGCCGGAGGAACACTGAAGCTTTCTTT	CASRLQGRRNTEAFF
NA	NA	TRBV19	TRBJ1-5	TGTGCCAGTAGTCCCTCCGGAGGAACCAATCAGCCCCAGCATTTT	CASSPSGGTNQPQHF
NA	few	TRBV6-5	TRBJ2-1	TGTGCCAGCAGTCGGACAGAGTCCTACAATGAGCAGTTCTTC	CASSRTESYNEQFF
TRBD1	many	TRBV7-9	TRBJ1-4	TGTGCCAGCAGCCCGAACAACAGGGGGGAAAAACTGTTTTTT	CASSPNNRGEKLFF
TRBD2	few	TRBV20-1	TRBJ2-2	TGCAGTGCTAGAGATCTGGCTAGCGGCGCCGGGGAGCTGTTTTTT	CSARDLASGAGELFF
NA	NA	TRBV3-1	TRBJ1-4	TGTGCCAGCAGCCAAACAGCCGGGACAAGCGAAAAACTGTTTTTT	CASSQTAGTSEKLFF
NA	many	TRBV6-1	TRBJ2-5	TGTGCCAGACGGCACGGAGGGACCCAAGAGACCCAGTACTTC	CARRHGGTQETQYF
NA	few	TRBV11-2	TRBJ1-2	TGTGCCAGCAGCTTATGGGACTCGAGTGGCTACACCTTC	CASSLWDSSGYTF
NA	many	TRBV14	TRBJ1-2	TGTGCCAGCAGCCAAATAGGTCCTAACTATGGCTACACCTTC	CASSQIGPNYGYTF
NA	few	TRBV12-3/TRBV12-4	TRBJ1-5	TGTGCCAGCAGCCACTCAGGGTGGGGTCAGCCCCAGCATTTT	CASSHSGWGQPQHF
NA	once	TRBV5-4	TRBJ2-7	TGTGCCAGCAGCTCAGGGGTAGGCTACGAGCAGTACTTC	CASSSGVGYEQYF
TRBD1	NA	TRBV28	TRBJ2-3	TGTGCCAGCAGTTCGGGACAGGGGTGGGCTACGCAGTATTTT	CASSSGQGWATQYF
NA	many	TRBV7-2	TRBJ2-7	TGTGCCAGCAGCTTAGGGACGGAAACCTCCTACGAGCAGTACTTC	CASSLGTETSYEQYF
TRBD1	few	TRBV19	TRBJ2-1	TGTGCCGCGACAGGGTCGAGTAAAAATGAGCAGTTCTTC	CAATGSSKNEQFF
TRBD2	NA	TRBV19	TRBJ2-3	TGTGCCAGGACCTTTGAGCGGGGGCCCTCCCTACGCACAGATACGCAGTATTTT	CARTFERGPSLRTDTQYF
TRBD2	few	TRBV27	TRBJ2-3	TGTGCCAGCAGTCCCGGGACTAGCGGGGGGGTGGATACGCAGTATTTT	CASSPGTSGGVDTQYF
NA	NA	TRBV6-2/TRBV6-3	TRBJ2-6	TGTGCCAGCAGTCCGAGGGGGTCTGGCCAGATCTCTGGGGCCAACGTCCTGACTTTC	CASSPRGSGQISGANVLTF
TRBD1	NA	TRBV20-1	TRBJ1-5	TGCAGTGCTAGAGTCCGGGACAGATATAGCAATCAGCCCCAGCATTTT	CSARVRDRYSNQPQHF
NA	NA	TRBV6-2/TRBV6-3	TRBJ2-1	TGTGCCAGCAGTCACAAAGAAAGTACGGTTAACAATGAGCAGTTCTTC	CASSHKESTVNNEQFF
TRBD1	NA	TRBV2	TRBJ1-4	TGTGCCAGCAGTGGGGGGCCAGGGGGCCGGAAACTGTTTTTT	CASSGGPGGRKLFF
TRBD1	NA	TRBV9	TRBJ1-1	TGTGCCAGCAGCGCGACGACAGGGGAAACTGAAGCTTTCTTT	CASSATTGETEAFF
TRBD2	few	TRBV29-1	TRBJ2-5	TGCAGCGCCGGGGGACTAGCGGGAGGGGAGACCCAGTACTTC	CSAGGLAGGETQYF
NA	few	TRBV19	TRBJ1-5	TGTGCCAGTAGTATCACTGGGGGATACGGTCAGCCCCAGCATTTT	CASSITGGYGQPQHF
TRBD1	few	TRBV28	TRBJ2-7	TGTGCCAGCAGTCCCCTCGCGACAGGGATCTCCTACGAGCAGTACTTC	CASSPLATGISYEQYF
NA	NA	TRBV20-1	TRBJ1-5	TGCAGTGCGGCCTTGGGGATTCATGGAGATCAGCCCCAGCATTTT	CSAALGIHGDQPQHF
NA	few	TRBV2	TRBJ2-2	TGTGCCAGCGAGAACCAAAAGAACACCGGGGAGCTGTTTTTT	CASENQKNTGELFF
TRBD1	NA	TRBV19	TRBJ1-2	TGTGCCAGCAACCGGGACAGGGCCAACTATGGCTACACCTTC	CASNRDRANYGYTF
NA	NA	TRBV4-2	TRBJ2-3	TGTGCCAGCAGCAACGGGGACCTCCTCGTGAGCACAGATACGCAGTATTTT	CASSNGDLLVSTDTQYF
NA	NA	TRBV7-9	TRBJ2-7	TGTGCCAGCAGCTTATTATCGTGGGGTTCCAATAACGAGCAGTACTTC	CASSLLSWGSNNEQYF
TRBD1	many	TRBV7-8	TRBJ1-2	TGTGCCAGCAGCTTAGATAGGGACAGGGCCCTCTATGGCTACACCTTC	CASSLDRDRALYGYTF
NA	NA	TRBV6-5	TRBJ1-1	TGTGCCAGCAGTTACCGGGATATGAACACTGAAGCTTTCTTT	CASSYRDMNTEAFF
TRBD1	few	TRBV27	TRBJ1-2	TGTGCCAGCAGTTTGAGGCAGGGGGCGCATAAGGAAGGCTACACCTTC	CASSLRQGAHKEGYTF
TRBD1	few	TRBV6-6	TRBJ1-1	TGTGCCAGCAGACAAAACAGGGGATTCTACACTGAAGCTTTCTTT	CASRQNRGFYTEAFF
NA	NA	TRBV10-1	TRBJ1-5	TGCGCCAGCAGTGAGCGGGGACAGCCCCAGCATTTT	CASSERGQPQHF
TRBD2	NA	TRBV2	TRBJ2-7	TGTGCCAGCAGTCGGCTAGCGGGGATCGGCTACGAGCAGTACTTC	CASSRLAGIGYEQYF
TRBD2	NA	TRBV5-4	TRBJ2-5	TGTGCCAGCAGCGCCGGGGGGGGGCGTCTCCCAAGGGAGACCCAGTACTTC	CASSAGGGRLPRETQYF
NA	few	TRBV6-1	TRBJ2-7	TGTGCCAGCAGTACTAGGTGGGGGACATTAGTCCACGAGCAGTACTTC	CASSTRWGTLVHEQYF
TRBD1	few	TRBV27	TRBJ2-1	TGTGCCAGCGGGACAGGGGGTAGCCATGAGCAGTTCTTC	CASGTGGSHEQFF
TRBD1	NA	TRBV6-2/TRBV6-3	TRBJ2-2	TGTGCCAGCAGTTACGGCTGGGACAGGGTGAAACACGGGGAGCTGTTTTTT	CASSYGWDRVKHGELFF
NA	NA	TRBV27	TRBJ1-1	TGTGCCAGCAGTTTAAATCAGGGGCACACTGAAGCTTTCTTT	CASSLNQGHTEAFF
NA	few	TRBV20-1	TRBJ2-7	TGCAGTGCTCTAAGGGGCCGGCCGGTAGCGTTGAGCTCCTACGAGCAGTACTTC	CSALRGRPVALSSYEQYF
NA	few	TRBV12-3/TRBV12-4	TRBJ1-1	TGTGCCAGCAGTTTGGGGGGGGCATCCCACACTGAAGCTTTCTTT	CASSLGGASHTEAFF
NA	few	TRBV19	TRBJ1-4	TGTGCCAGTGGCCAGGTCGGTAATGAAAAACTGTTTTTT	CASGQVGNEKLFF
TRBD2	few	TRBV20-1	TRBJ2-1	TGCAGTGCTGGCACCGTGGGGGGACTAGCGTACAATGAGCAGTTCTTC	CSAGTVGGLAYNEQFF
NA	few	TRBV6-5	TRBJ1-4	TGTGCCAGCAGTTTCCGGACCGGGTATCGTGAAAAACTGTTTTTT	CASSFRTGYREKLFF
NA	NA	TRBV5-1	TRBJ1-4	TGCGCCAGCAGCTTGCGAGGGACAACTAATGAAAAACTGTTTTTT	CASSLRGTTNEKLFF
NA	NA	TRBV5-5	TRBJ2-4	TGTGCCAGCAGCACCTTGTCCACTCAGATGAAAAACAGTCAGTACTTC	CASSTLSTQMKNSQYF
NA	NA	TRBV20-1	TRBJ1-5	TGCAGTGCTAAGGGACATCGATACGATCAGCCCCAGCATTTT	CSAKGHRYDQPQHF
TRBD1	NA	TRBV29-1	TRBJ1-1	TGCAGTACTGACAGGGAGATTACTGAAGCTTTCTTT	CSTDREITEAFF
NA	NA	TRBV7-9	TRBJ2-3	TGTGCCAGCAGCCACGTTAATCCAGATACGCAGTATTTT	CASSHVNPDTQYF